This T cell receptor beta chain was sequenced during a study of blood T cell repertoires in COVID-19. Sequencing was performed with immunoSEQ multiplex PCR; in TCRdb, only in-frame clones are kept and a portion is missing. The sample yields about 230,000 clones, approximately 80% seen once. Germline V gene data show CDR1 as DFQATT and CDR2 as SNEGSKA (reference sequence). V gave up 3 bases and J gave up 6 bases; unmatched junction bases: 14. The CDR3 loop spans 17 amino acids. The material sequenced was peripheral blood. The clonotype was recovered from a man aged 35 to 55 with acute or convalescent COVID-19. This sequence joins TRBV20-1 and TRBJ2-1, with 10 bases identical to TRBD1. The CDR3 here is CSASLYPRDRGANEQFF. CDR3 nucleotides: TGCAGTGCTAGTCTCTACCCCCGGGACAGGGGTGCCAATGAGCAGTTCTTC.